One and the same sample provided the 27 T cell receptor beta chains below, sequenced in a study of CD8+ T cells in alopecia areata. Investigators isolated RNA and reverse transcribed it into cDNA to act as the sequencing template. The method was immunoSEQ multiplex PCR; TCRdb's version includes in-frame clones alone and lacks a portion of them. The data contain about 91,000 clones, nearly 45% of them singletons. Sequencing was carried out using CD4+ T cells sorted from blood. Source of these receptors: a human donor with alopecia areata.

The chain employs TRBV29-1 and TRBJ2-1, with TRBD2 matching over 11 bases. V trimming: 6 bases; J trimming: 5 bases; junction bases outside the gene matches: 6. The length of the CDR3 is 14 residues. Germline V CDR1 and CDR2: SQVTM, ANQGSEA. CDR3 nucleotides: TGCAGCGTCGTTAGCGGGGGGGAACACAATGAGCAGTTCTTC. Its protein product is CSVVSGGEHNEQFF.

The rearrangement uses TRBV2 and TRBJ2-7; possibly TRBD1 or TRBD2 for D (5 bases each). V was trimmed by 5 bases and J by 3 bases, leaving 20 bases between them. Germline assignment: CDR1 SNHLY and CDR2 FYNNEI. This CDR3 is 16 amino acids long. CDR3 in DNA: TGTGCCAGCAGTCCCCGCACGGGACGTAGCATCTACGAGCAGTACTTC. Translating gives CASSPRTGRSIYEQYF.

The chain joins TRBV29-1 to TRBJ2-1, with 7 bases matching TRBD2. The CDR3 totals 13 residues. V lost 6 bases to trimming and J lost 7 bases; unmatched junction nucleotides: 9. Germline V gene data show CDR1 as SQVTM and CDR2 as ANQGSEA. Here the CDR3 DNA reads TGCAGCGTGGGAGGGTGGGGAGCGAATGAGCAGTTCTTC. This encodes CSVGGWGANEQFF.

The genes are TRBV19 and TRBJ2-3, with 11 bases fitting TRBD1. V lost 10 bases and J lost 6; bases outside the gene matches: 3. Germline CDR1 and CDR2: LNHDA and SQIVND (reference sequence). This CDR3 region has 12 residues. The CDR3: CATGQGADTQYF. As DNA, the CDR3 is TGTGCCACCGGACAGGGGGCGGATACGCAGTATTTT. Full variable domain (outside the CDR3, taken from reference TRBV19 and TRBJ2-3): DGGITQSPKYLFRKEGQNVTLSCEQNLNHDAMYWYRQDPGQGLRLIYYSQIVNDFQKGDIAEGYSVSREKKESFPLTVTSAQKNPTAFYLCATGQGADTQYFGPGTRLTVL.

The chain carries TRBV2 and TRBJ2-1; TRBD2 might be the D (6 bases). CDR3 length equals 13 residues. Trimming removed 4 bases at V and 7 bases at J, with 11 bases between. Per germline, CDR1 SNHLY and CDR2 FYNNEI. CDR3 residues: CASSAVGGNEQFF. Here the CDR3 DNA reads TGTGCCAGCAGTGCAGTGGGGGGTAATGAGCAGTTCTTC.

DNA of the CDR3: TGCGCCAGCAGCCAGCGGTTAAGCGGGGGCTCAACAGATACGCAGTATTTT. Translation: CASSQRLSGGSTDTQYF. The chain combines TRBV4-1 with TRBJ2-3, with TRBD2 matching over 8 bases. The J segment lost 3 bases and the V segment lost 3 bases, leaving 11 bases of the junction unmatched. CDR3 length equals 17 residues. The germline CDR1 and CDR2 sequences are MGHRA and YSYEKL.

CDR3 protein: CASSQVSSSETQYF. CDR3 bases: TGCGCCAGCAGCCAAGTTTCCAGCTCAGAGACCCAGTACTTC. The chain carries TRBV4-3 and TRBJ2-5; no clear D gene. Germline CDR1 and CDR2: LGHNA and YSLEER. The CDR3 runs 14 residues. The ends were cut back, 1 base at V and 4 bases at J, with 10 bases in the middle.

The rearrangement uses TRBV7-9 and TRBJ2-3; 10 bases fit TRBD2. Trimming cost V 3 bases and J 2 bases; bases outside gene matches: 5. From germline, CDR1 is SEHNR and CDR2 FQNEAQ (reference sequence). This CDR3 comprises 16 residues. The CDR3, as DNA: TGTGCCAGCAGCTTGCCACTAGCGGGACACACAGATACGCAGTATTTT. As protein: CASSLPLAGHTDTQYF. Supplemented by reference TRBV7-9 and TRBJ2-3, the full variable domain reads DTGVSQNPRHKITKRGQNVTFRCDPISEHNRLYWYRQTLGQGPEFLTYFQNEAQLEKSRLLSDRFSAERPKGSFSTLEIQRTEQGDSAMYLCASSLPLAGHTDTQYFGPGTRLTVL.

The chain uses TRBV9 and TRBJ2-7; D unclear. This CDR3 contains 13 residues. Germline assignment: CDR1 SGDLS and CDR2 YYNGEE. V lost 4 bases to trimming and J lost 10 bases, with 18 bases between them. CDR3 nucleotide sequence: TGTGCCAGCAGCCTTAATGACGCGGCCGTTCAGTACTTC. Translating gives CASSLNDAAVQYF.

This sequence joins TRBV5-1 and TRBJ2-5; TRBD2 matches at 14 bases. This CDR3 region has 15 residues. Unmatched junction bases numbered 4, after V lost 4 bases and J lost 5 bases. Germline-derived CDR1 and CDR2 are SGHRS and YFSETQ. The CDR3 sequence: CASSPGLAGAETQYF. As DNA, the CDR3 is TGCGCCAGCAGCCCGGGACTAGCGGGAGCGGAGACCCAGTACTTC.

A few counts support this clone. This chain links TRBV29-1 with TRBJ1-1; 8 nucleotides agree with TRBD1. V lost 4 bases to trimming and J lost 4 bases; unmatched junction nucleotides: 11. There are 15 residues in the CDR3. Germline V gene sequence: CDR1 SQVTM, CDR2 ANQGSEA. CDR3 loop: CSVVPSQGAGTEAFF. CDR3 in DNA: TGCAGCGTTGTACCTTCGCAGGGGGCGGGCACTGAAGCTTTCTTT.

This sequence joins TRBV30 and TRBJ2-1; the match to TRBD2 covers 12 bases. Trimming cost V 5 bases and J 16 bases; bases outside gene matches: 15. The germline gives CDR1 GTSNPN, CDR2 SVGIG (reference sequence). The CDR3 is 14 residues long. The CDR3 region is CAWGPGLAGTQAFF. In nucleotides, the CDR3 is TGTGCCTGGGGTCCTGGACTAGCGGGAACTCAAGCTTTCTTC. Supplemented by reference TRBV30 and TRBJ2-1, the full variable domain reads SQTIHQWPATLVQPVGSPLSLECTVEGTSNPNLYWYRQAAGRGLQLLFYSVGIGQISSEVPQNLSASRPQDRQFILSSKKLLLSDSGFYLCAWGPGLAGTQAFFGPGTRLTVL.

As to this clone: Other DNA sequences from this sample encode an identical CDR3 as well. CDR3 in amino acids: CASSRDQETQYF. Here the CDR3 DNA reads TGTGCCAGCAGCCGGGATCAAGAGACCCAGTACTTC. The chain is built from TRBV2 and TRBJ2-5; D perhaps matches TRBD2 (5 bases). The CDR3 is made up of 12 amino acids. V was clipped by 6 bases and J by 2 bases, with 7 bases between them. CDR1 SNHLY and CDR2 FYNNEI come from the germline V gene.

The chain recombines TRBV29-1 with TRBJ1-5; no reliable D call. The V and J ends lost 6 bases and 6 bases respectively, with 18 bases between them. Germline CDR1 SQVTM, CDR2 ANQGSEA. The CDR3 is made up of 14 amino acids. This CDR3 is CSVSSDGVGQPQHF. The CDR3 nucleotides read TGCAGCGTATCCTCCGATGGAGTCGGTCAGCCCCAGCATTTT.

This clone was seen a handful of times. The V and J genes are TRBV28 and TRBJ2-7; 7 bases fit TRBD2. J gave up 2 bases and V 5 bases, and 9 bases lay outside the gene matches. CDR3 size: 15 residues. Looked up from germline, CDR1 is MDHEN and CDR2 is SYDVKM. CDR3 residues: CASSGAGTTAYEQYF. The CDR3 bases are TGTGCCAGCAGTGGTGCCGGGACTACAGCCTACGAGCAGTACTTC.

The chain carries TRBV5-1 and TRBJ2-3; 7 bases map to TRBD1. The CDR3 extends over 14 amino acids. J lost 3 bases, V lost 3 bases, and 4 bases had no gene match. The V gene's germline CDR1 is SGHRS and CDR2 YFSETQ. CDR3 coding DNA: TGCGCCAGCAGCTCGGGGACAGCTACAGATACGCAGTATTTT. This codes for CASSSGTATDTQYF.

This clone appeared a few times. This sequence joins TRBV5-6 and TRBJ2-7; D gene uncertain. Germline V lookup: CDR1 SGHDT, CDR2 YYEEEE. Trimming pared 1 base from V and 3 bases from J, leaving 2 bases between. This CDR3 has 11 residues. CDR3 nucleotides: TGTGCCAGCAGCTTGAACTACGAGCAGTACTTC. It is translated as CASSLNYEQYF. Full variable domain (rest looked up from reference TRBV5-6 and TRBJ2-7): DAGVTQSPTHLIKTRGQQVTLRCSPKSGHDTVSWYQQALGQGPQFIFQYYEEEERQRGNFPDRFSGHQFPNYSSELNVNALLLGDSALYLCASSLNYEQYFGPGTRLTVT.

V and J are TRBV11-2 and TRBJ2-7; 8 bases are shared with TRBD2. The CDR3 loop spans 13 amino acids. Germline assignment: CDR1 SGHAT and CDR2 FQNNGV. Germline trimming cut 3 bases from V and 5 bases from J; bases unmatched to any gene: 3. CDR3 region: CASSLEAGDEQYF. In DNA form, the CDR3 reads TGTGCCAGCAGCTTGGAAGCGGGGGACGAGCAGTACTTC.

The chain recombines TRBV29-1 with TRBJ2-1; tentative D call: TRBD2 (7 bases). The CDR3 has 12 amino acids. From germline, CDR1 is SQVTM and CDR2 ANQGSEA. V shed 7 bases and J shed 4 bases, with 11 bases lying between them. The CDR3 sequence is CSGGGLYNEQFF. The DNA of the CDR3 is TGCAGCGGAGGGGGACTATACAATGAGCAGTTCTTC.

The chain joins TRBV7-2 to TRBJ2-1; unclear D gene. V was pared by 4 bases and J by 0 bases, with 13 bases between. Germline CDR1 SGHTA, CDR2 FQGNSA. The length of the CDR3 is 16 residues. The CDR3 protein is CASSSSGRSSYNEQFF. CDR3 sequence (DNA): TGTGCCAGCAGCTCGTCCGGCCGGAGCTCCTACAATGAGCAGTTCTTC.

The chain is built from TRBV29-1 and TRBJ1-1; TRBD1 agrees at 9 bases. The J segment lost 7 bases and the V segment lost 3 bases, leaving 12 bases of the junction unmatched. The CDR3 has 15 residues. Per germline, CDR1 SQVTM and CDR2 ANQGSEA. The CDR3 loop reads CSVELLGQGTVEAFF. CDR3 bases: TGCAGCGTTGAGCTCTTGGGACAGGGTACGGTTGAAGCTTTCTTT.

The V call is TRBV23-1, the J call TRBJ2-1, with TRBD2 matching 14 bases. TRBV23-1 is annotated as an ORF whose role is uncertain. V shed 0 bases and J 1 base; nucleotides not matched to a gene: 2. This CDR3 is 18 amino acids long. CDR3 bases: TGCGCCAGCAGTCAATCGCGGACTAGCGGGAGGTCCTACAATGAGCAGTTCTTC. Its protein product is CASSQSRTSGRSYNEQFF.

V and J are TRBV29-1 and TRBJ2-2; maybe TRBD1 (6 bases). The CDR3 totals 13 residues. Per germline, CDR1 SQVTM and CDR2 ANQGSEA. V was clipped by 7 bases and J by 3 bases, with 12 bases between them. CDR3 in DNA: TGCAGCGCCGCAGGGGTTTACACCGGGGAGCTGTTTTTT. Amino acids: CSAAGVYTGELFF.

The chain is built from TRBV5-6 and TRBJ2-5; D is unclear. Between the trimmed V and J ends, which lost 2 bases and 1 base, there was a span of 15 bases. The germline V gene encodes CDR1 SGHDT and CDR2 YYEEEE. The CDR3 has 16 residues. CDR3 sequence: CASSFLGPPGQETQYF. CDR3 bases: TGTGCCAGCAGCTTTTTGGGTCCCCCCGGCCAAGAGACCCAGTACTTC. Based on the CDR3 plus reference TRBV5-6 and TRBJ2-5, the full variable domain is DAGVTQSPTHLIKTRGQQVTLRCSPKSGHDTVSWYQQALGQGPQFIFQYYEEEERQRGNFPDRFSGHQFPNYSSELNVNALLLGDSALYLCASSFLGPPGQETQYFGPGTRLLVL.

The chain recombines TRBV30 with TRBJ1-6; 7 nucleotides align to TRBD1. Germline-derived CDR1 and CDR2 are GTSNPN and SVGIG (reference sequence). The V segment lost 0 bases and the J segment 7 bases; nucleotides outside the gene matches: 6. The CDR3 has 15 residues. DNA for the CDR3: TGTGCCTGGAGTGTACGGGACAGAGCCAATTCACCCCTCCACTTT. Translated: CAWSVRDRANSPLHF.

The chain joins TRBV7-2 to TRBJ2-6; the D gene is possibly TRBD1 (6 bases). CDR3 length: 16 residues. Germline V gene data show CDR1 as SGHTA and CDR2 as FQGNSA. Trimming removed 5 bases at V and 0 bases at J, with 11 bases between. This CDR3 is CASSGTRGSGANVLTF. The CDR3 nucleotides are TGTGCCAGCAGCGGTACCAGGGGCTCTGGGGCCAACGTCCTGACTTTC.

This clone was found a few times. Here the CDR3 DNA reads TGCGCCAGCAGCCCCGGGACAGTCACCAAAAACATTCAGTACTTC. Translating it yields CASSPGTVTKNIQYF. The chain recombines TRBV4-1 with TRBJ2-4, with 7 positions matching TRBD1. Per germline, CDR1 MGHRA and CDR2 YSYEKL. V dropped 4 bases and J dropped 2; count of bases not matched to a gene: 5. There are 15 residues in the CDR3.